This T cell receptor (beta chain) is from a study of T cells after yellow fever vaccination. CDR3 length equals 16 residues. Germline-derived CDR1 and CDR2 are MNHNS and SASEGT. V lost 5 bases to trimming and J lost 4 bases; unmatched junction nucleotides: 13. Points from the study as a whole: At under 98% for CD4 and just over 85% for CD8, most primary-vaccination clones showed up again after the booster. The secondary response showed a weaker magnitude and a faster peak, day 5 versus 15.

In this sample, this clonotype turned up many times. Its antigen remains unidentified. MiXCR, run by TCRdb on the 5' RACE reads, gives a single entry per CDR3 protein. This repertoire shows about 30,000 distinct CDR3 sequences, 5% found once; its top ten account for over 40%. The chain couples TRBV6-1 to TRBJ2-7; 8 positions agree with TRBD2. This specimen was CD8+ T cells sorted from PBMCs, taken 10 days after the yellow fever booster vaccination. The origin of this receptor is a man aged 25 to 40 who received the YFV17D yellow fever vaccine. The CDR3, as DNA: TGTGCCAGCAGTCCCCTCGCCTGGGAGCGGGAGTACGAGCAGTACTTC. Amino acid sequence: CASSPLAWEREYEQYF.